Listed here is a single T cell receptor beta chain. What it binds is not known. Time point specified: patch test 2, 6 weeks after DPC sensitization. Regarding treatment: therapeutic diphenylcyclopropenone sensitization with weekly scalp DPC. The CDR3 is 13 residues long. Trimming cost V 1 base and J 12 bases, with 13 bases left between them. Germline CDR1 is SGHTA and CDR2 is FQGNSA. The record originates from a study of human T cells and chemical hapten exposure. Via MiXCR, TCRdb re-called the RACE reads, giving one row per CDR3 protein. The sample consists of more than 110,000 distinct CDR3 sequences, 12% of them appearing once. General study findings and limits: DPC sensitization left the count of TCRs above 1 in 1000 unchanged.

This specimen consisted of whole blood, obtained in connection with sensitization to the hapten diphenylcyclopropenone (DPC). The sequence was obtained from a woman aged 50 to 60 with alopecia areata. Some clones in this sample may be carry-over from other donors' samples. This chain links TRBV7-2 with TRBJ2-1; D is unclear. CDR3: CASSLDPSGRQFF. CDR3 in DNA: TGTGCCAGCAGCTTAGACCCTTCCGGTAGGCAGTTCTTC.